This T cell receptor (beta chain) was sequenced during a study of shared clonotypes between healthy human individuals. Study-wide context: Each donor's CD4 naive and CD4 memory cells filled three plates apiece, CD8 naive two, and CD8 memory one.

Per the germline V gene, CDR1 is GTSNPN and CDR2 is SVGIG (reference sequence). CDR3 length: 17 amino acids. V lost 5 bases, J lost 0 bases, and 17 bases lay in between. Libraries were prepared by immunoSEQ multiplex PCR; TCRdb keeps only in-frame clonotypes and omits some of them. The table shows about 2.4 million clones, with approximately 94% occurring only once. The sample taken for sequencing was naive CD4+ T cells sorted from blood. The sample's subset: CD45RA+ positively selected. The chain employs TRBV30 and TRBJ2-6; perhaps TRBD1 as D (5 bases). The sequence was collected from a man aged 18 to 30 in good health. The CDR3 nucleotides are TGTGCCTGGGACGGTCCAGGGCCCCACTCTGGGGCCAACGTCCTGACTTTC. Translated: CAWDGPGPHSGANVLTF.